A selection of T cell receptor beta chains follows, all from one sample in a study of blood T cell repertoires in COVID-19. Sequencing used immunoSEQ multiplex PCR; TCRdb keeps in-frame clones, though not all of them. The table has 90,000 to 120,000 clones, roughly nine tenths seen once. The sample comprised peripheral blood. These receptors were collected from a middle-aged man with active or convalescent COVID-19. CDR3s include the opening cysteine and the closing phenylalanine or tryptophan. The D gene is left open where the match is weak. Clone size is stated in some rows and not others, as once, few, many or a class when expanded.

V	size	D	J	CDR3	DNA
TRBV9	few	TRBD2	TRBJ2-1	CASSVSPLAGGSYNEQFF	TGTGCCAGCAGCGTGAGCCCACTAGCGGGAGGGTCCTACAATGAGCAGTTCTTC
TRBV10-2	NA	TRBD1	TRBJ1-1	CASSGQGGTEAFF	TGCGCCAGCAGCGGACAGGGTGGAACTGAAGCTTTCTTT
TRBV3-1/TRBV3-2	few	TRBD1	TRBJ1-5	CANLDRTVNQPQHF	TGTGCCAATCTGGACAGGACTGTCAATCAGCCCCAGCATTTT
TRBV7-2	NA	NA	TRBJ2-3	CASSLDRKDTQYF	TGTGCCAGCAGCTTAGACAGAAAAGATACGCAGTATTTT
TRBV10-3	NA	NA	TRBJ1-1	CAISTGSATEAFF	TGTGCCATCAGTACAGGGAGCGCCACTGAAGCTTTCTTT
TRBV6-6	NA	NA	TRBJ1-3	CASSGERLSRNTIYF	TGTGCCAGCAGCGGTGAGAGGCTGAGTAGAAACACCATATATTTT
TRBV5-1	NA	NA	TRBJ2-1	CASRPSAGNEQFF	TGCGCCAGCAGGCCTAGCGCCGGCAATGAGCAGTTCTTC
TRBV9	NA	TRBD1	TRBJ1-1	CASSPGQAPGTEAFF	TGTGCCAGCAGCCCTGGACAGGCGCCGGGCACTGAAGCTTTCTTT
TRBV29-1	NA	NA	TRBJ1-1	CSVGAMNTEAFF	TGCAGCGTAGGGGCGATGAACACTGAAGCTTTCTTT
TRBV5-1	NA	TRBD2	TRBJ2-7	CASSLGFILAGSYEQYF	TGCGCCAGCAGCCTAGGGTTTATACTAGCGGGATCCTACGAGCAGTACTTC
TRBV2	once	TRBD1	TRBJ1-5	CASGTGGNQPQHF	TGTGCCAGCGGAACAGGGGGAAATCAGCCCCAGCATTTT
TRBV18	once	NA	TRBJ2-5	CASSPRTGETQYF	TGTGCCAGCTCACCACGGACGGGGGAGACCCAGTACTTC
TRBV4-2	NA	TRBD1	TRBJ1-5	CASSREDRGEQPQHF	TGTGCCAGCAGCCGGGAGGACAGGGGGGAGCAGCCCCAGCATTTT
TRBV27	NA	NA	TRBJ1-3	CASSLSASSGNTIYF	TGTGCCAGCAGTTTATCGGCCAGCTCTGGAAACACCATATATTTT
TRBV7-2	NA	TRBD1	TRBJ2-2	CASKLQGVTGELFF	TGTGCCAGCAAGCTCCAGGGGGTCACCGGGGAGCTGTTTTTT